A selection of T cell receptor beta chains follows, all from one sample in a study of metastatic and nonmetastatic thyroid tumors. TCRdb reprocessed the PCR reads using MiXCR. Of under 5,500 clones in the sample, about 26% were seen once. The sequencing input was adjacent normal tissue. Receptors were obtained from a female donor with papillary thyroid cancer or a benign thyroid nodule (not recorded which). Some clones in this sample may be carry-over from other donors' samples. The CDR3 runs from the conserved cysteine through the conserved F or W. The D gene is left open where the match is weak. Clone size is not always given. Where it is, it says once, few, many or a class for expanded clones.

TRBD1	TRBV15	medium-sized	TRBJ2-7	CATSRDPRTGGKQYF	TGTGCCACCAGCAGAGATCCCAGGACAGGGGGTAAGCAGTACTTC
NA	TRBV6-2/TRBV6-3	medium-sized	TRBJ1-2	CASSRGSGYGYTF	TGTGCCAGCAGTAGGGGGAGTGGCTATGGCTACACCTTC
NA	TRBV11-1	medium-sized	TRBJ2-1	CASSPATIDSPRNNEQFF	TGTGCCAGCAGCCCAGCGACCATAGATAGCCCGAGGAACAATGAGCAGTTCTTC
TRBD1	TRBV20-1	NA	TRBJ1-1	CSARTGSGTEAFF	TGCAGTGCACGGACAGGGTCGGGAACTGAAGCTTTCTTT
NA	TRBV3-1	NA	TRBJ2-7	CASSHTGTPGAEQYF	TGTGCCAGCAGCCACACCGGGACCCCCGGGGCTGAGCAGTACTTC
NA	TRBV5-1	NA	TRBJ1-2	CASSLVGESSGYTF	TGCGCCAGCAGCTTGGTGGGGGAGTCCTCTGGCTACACCTTC
NA	TRBV6-2/TRBV6-3	few	TRBJ2-1	CASLLGAQYNEQFF	TGTGCCAGCCTCCTGGGGGCTCAGTATAATGAGCAGTTCTTC
TRBD2	TRBV20-1	few	TRBJ2-3	CSARVSGRLGPGDTQYF	TGCAGTGCTAGAGTTAGCGGGAGGTTGGGGCCGGGAGATACGCAGTATTTT
NA	TRBV20-1	once	TRBJ2-1	CSAVGSSGRISHNEQFF	TGCAGTGCCGTGGGCTCCAGTGGGAGGATTTCCCACAATGAGCAGTTCTTC
NA	TRBV27	medium-sized	TRBJ2-7	CASSLATRGDEQYF	TGTGCCAGCAGTTTGGCGACTAGGGGCGACGAGCAGTACTTC
NA	TRBV7-3	medium-sized	TRBJ2-1	CASSFSGVGEQFF	TGTGCCAGCAGCTTTTCGGGAGTGGGCGAGCAGTTCTTC
NA	TRBV6-2/TRBV6-3	NA	TRBJ1-6	CASSYNSPLHF	TGTGCCAGCAGTTACAATTCACCCCTCCACTTT
TRBD1	TRBV28	few	TRBJ1-1	CASSFQTGGGTEAFF	TGTGCCAGCAGTTTTCAAACAGGGGGAGGTACTGAAGCTTTCTTT
NA	TRBV6-1	many	TRBJ1-1	CASSRTGVFPGEAFF	TGTGCCAGCAGTCGGACGGGTGTGTTCCCAGGTGAAGCTTTCTTT
NA	TRBV18	NA	TRBJ2-7	CASSPGSNEQYF	TGTGCCAGCTCACCTGGCAGCAACGAGCAGTACTTC
NA	TRBV28	medium-sized	TRBJ2-7	CASSSFRGYEQYF	TGTGCCAGCAGTTCCTTTAGGGGCTACGAGCAGTACTTC
TRBD2	TRBV20-1	medium-sized	TRBJ2-1	CSARSGGFNEQFF	TGCAGTGCTAGAAGCGGGGGGTTCAATGAGCAGTTCTTC
TRBD1	TRBV7-2	medium-sized	TRBJ1-5	CASSPDRGQPQHF	TGTGCCAGCAGCCCCGACAGGGGTCAGCCCCAGCATTTT
TRBD1	TRBV9	large	TRBJ1-2	CASKGTGSYGYTF	TGTGCCAGCAAGGGGACAGGGAGCTATGGCTACACCTTC
NA	TRBV7-9	medium-sized	TRBJ2-7	CASSLDRISYEQYF	TGTGCCAGCAGCTTAGACAGGATCTCCTACGAGCAGTACTTC
TRBD1	TRBV28	medium-sized	TRBJ1-5	CASSGPTGNFKTSNQPQHF	TGTGCCAGCAGTGGCCCGACAGGGAACTTTAAAACTAGCAATCAGCCCCAGCATTTT
NA	TRBV12-3/TRBV12-4	medium-sized	TRBJ1-3	CASSLAFLAQHSGNTIYF	TGTGCCAGCAGTTTAGCCTTTTTAGCACAGCACTCTGGAAACACCATATATTTT
NA	TRBV7-2	NA	TRBJ2-5	CASSLGNSETQYF	TGTGCCAGCAGTCTAGGGAATTCCGAGACCCAGTACTTC
NA	TRBV27	NA	TRBJ2-1	CASKNMGRTYNEQFF	TGTGCCAGCAAGAACATGGGGCGGACTTACAATGAGCAGTTCTTC
NA	TRBV20-1	NA	TRBJ2-7	CSARSDPSYEQYF	TGCAGTGCTAGATCAGACCCTTCCTACGAGCAGTACTTC
NA	TRBV12-3/TRBV12-4	NA	TRBJ1-1	CASSSAGNTEAFF	TGTGCCAGCAGTTCGGCAGGGAACACTGAAGCTTTCTTT
TRBD1	TRBV6-1	few	TRBJ2-7	CASSQTSGTAKREQYF	TGTGCCAGCAGTCAAACCTCCGGGACAGCCAAGAGGGAGCAGTACTTC
NA	TRBV24-1	NA	TRBJ2-7	CATSDSPSGEQYF	TGTGCCACCAGTGATTCACCCTCGGGCGAGCAGTACTTC
TRBD1	TRBV19	medium-sized	TRBJ1-1	CASTLGQLNTEAFF	TGTGCCAGTACCTTGGGACAGTTGAACACTGAAGCTTTCTTT
TRBD2	TRBV6-4	medium-sized	TRBJ2-3	CASSGTSGGTDTQYF	TGTGCCAGCAGTGGTACTAGCGGGGGGACAGATACGCAGTATTTT
TRBD1	TRBV20-1	few	TRBJ1-2	CSARLTGTNYGYTF	TGCAGTGCTAGGCTGACAGGGACTAACTATGGCTACACCTTC
NA	TRBV30	medium-sized	TRBJ1-4	CAWSWGRAEKLFF	TGTGCCTGGAGCTGGGGGCGAGCCGAAAAACTGTTTTTT
TRBD1	TRBV7-2	medium-sized	TRBJ1-3	CASSPRQGAGNTIYF	TGTGCCAGCAGCCCTAGACAGGGGGCTGGAAACACCATATATTTT
TRBD1	TRBV4-3	NA	TRBJ1-6	CASSQYVQGDNSPLHF	TGCGCCAGCAGCCAATATGTGCAGGGGGACAATTCACCCCTCCACTTT
NA	TRBV6-2/TRBV6-3	medium-sized	TRBJ2-7	CASSYHQSSYEQYF	TGTGCCAGCAGTTACCACCAAAGCTCCTACGAGCAGTACTTC
NA	TRBV5-6	few	TRBJ2-7	CASSLGQVYYEQYF	TGTGCCAGCAGCTTGGGACAGGTGTACTACGAGCAGTACTTC
TRBD2	TRBV19	hyperexpanded	TRBJ2-7	CASSSGTSFSEQYF	TGTGCCAGTAGTTCGGGGACTAGTTTCAGCGAGCAGTACTTC
NA	TRBV3-1	few	TRBJ1-4	CASNGRQGNEKLFF	TGTGCCAGCAACGGCCGGCAGGGAAATGAAAAACTGTTTTTT
NA	TRBV5-6	many	TRBJ2-7	CASSFGDRYEQYF	TGTGCCAGCAGCTTTGGGGATAGGTACGAGCAGTACTTC
TRBD1	TRBV7-2	few	TRBJ1-1	CASRGDRMAFF	TGTGCCAGCAGGGGGGACAGGATGGCTTTCTTT
NA	TRBV29-1	NA	TRBJ1-1	CSVERGLDTEAFF	TGCAGCGTTGAACGCGGGTTGGACACTGAAGCGTTCTTT
TRBD1	TRBV6-2/TRBV6-3	medium-sized	TRBJ1-1	CASSWGQGIMNTEAFF	TGTGCCAGCAGTTGGGGACAGGGTATAATGAACACTGAAGCTTTCTTT
NA	TRBV5-5	NA	TRBJ1-2	CASGDGWNYGYTF	TGTGCCAGCGGCGACGGGTGGAACTATGGCTACACCTTC
NA	TRBV6-1	few	TRBJ1-2	CASILDSPGGGLYGYTF	TGTGCCAGCATCCTTGACAGCCCCGGTGGAGGACTCTATGGCTACACCTTC
TRBD2	TRBV9	NA	TRBJ2-1	CASSSRTSGVRNEQFF	TGTGCCAGCAGCTCCAGGACTAGCGGGGTTAGGAATGAGCAGTTCTTC
NA	TRBV20-1	medium-sized	TRBJ1-1	CSARDHKGEAFF	TGCAGTGCTAGAGATCACAAGGGGGAAGCTTTCTTT